A selection of T cell receptor beta chains follows, all from one sample in a study of cytomegalovirus exposure and HLA in healthy donors. This table comes from immunoSEQ multiplex PCR, and its TCRdb copy is limited to in-frame clones, with some not included. This sample has a few hundred thousand clones, with around 80% found just once. The specimen was PBMCs. Receptors originate from a woman between 25 and 40 years old in good health and CMV-seropositive. Both conserved end residues are part of each CDR3. The D gene is left open where the match is weak. A row's size may be missing; if present it is once, few, many or a size class.

abundance,v_gene,j_gene,d_gene,CDR3nt,CDR3aa
NA,TRBV5-1,TRBJ1-1,NA,TGCGCCTGCAAAACAGGGATTGGAGATGAAGCTTTCTTT,CACKTGIGDEAFF
NA,TRBV27,TRBJ2-1,TRBD2,TGTGCCAGCAGTTTCGCGGGAGCTCTCCACAATGAGCAGTTCTTC,CASSFAGALHNEQFF
NA,TRBV7-2,TRBJ2-1,TRBD2,TGTGCCAGCAGCCTTACCGGGACTAGCGGCAATGAGCAGTTCTTC,CASSLTGTSGNEQFF
few,TRBV10-1,TRBJ2-7,NA,TGCGCCAGCAGTGCGGGTGGCAGTACAGCACCGTACTTC,CASSAGGSTAPYF
few,TRBV28,TRBJ1-1,NA,TGTGCCAGCAGTTTAGACGGTGAGAACACTGAAGCTTTCTTT,CASSLDGENTEAFF
NA,TRBV28,TRBJ2-7,NA,TGTGCCAGCAGTATCCCCGGGTACTACGAGCAGTACTTC,CASSIPGYYEQYF
once,TRBV30,TRBJ1-2,NA,TGTGCCTGGAGTCCTACGGACTCGGACAACTATGGCTACACCTTC,CAWSPTDSDNYGYTF
NA,TRBV30,TRBJ1-2,TRBD1,TGTGCCTGGAGTGTGTCAGGGGGCTATGGCTACACCTTC,CAWSVSGGYGYTF
NA,TRBV4-1,TRBJ2-7,NA,TGCGCCAGCAGCCAAGATCCTGGAGGCGAGCAGTACTTC,CASSQDPGGEQYF
NA,TRBV30,TRBJ2-3,NA,TGTGCCTGGAAGCCCCGAGATAGCACAGATACGCAGTATTTT,CAWKPRDSTDTQYF
once,TRBV25-1,TRBJ2-1,NA,TGTGCCAGCAGTGAGATACTAGCCGTTCCATACAATGAGCAGTTCTTC,CASSEILAVPYNEQFF
once,TRBV27,TRBJ2-1,TRBD2,TGTGCCAGCAGACGACTAGCCAATGAGCAGTTCTTC,CASRRLANEQFF
NA,TRBV5-1,TRBJ1-1,NA,TGCGCCAGCAGCTTGTCAACGGCGACAAACCTGAACACTGAAGCTTTCTTT,CASSLSTATNLNTEAFF
once,TRBV5-1,TRBJ2-1,NA,TGCGCCAGCAGTTTTGGCGAAGGCTACAATGAGCAGTTCTTC,CASSFGEGYNEQFF
NA,TRBV5-1,TRBJ2-3,NA,TGCGCCAGCACCTGGGACACAGATACGCAGTATTTT,CASTWDTDTQYF
NA,TRBV7-6,TRBJ2-1,TRBD2,TGTGCCAGCAGCTTAGAACTAGCGGGAGAGGGCTACAATGAGCAGTTCTTC,CASSLELAGEGYNEQFF
NA,TRBV11-2,TRBJ1-2,NA,TGTGCCAGCAGCTTATTTGGTAACTATGGCTACACCTTC,CASSLFGNYGYTF
NA,TRBV30,TRBJ1-3,NA,TGTGCCTGGAGTGAGCAGTCCAACTCTGGAAACACCATATATTTT,CAWSEQSNSGNTIYF
NA,TRBV29-1,TRBJ1-1,NA,TGCAGCGTTGTGGGGGGGGCTGAAGCTTTCTTT,CSVVGGAEAFF
NA,TRBV2,TRBJ2-4,NA,TGTGCCAGCTATCACCAAAGGCTAGCCAAAAACATTCAGTACTTC,CASYHQRLAKNIQYF
once,TRBV27,TRBJ2-7,NA,TGTGCCAGCAGTTTGATGCAGGGGGGTGAGCAGTACTTC,CASSLMQGGEQYF
NA,TRBV25-1,TRBJ1-4,NA,TGTGCCAGCAGTACCCTTGGGGGTACTAATGAAAAACTGTTTTTT,CASSTLGGTNEKLFF
once,TRBV30,TRBJ1-1,NA,TGTGCCTGGAGTAACCGACAGGCCGAAAAAGCTTTCTTT,CAWSNRQAEKAFF
NA,TRBV29-1,TRBJ2-7,TRBD2,TGCAGCGTTGGCCCCGGGGAGGGCGGATTCTACGAGCAGTACTTC,CSVGPGEGGFYEQYF
NA,TRBV27,TRBJ2-3,TRBD2,TGTGCCAGCAGTTTCGGGGGACTAGCGGGAGGGGGAGATACGCAGTATTTT,CASSFGGLAGGGDTQYF
NA,TRBV12-5,TRBJ1-1,TRBD1,TGTGCTAGTGTTGGACAGGGGTTCAGTGCTTTCTTT,CASVGQGFSAFF
NA,TRBV7-2,TRBJ1-1,NA,TGTGCCAGCAGCCTCCGACACGAAATTGAAGCTTTCTTT,CASSLRHEIEAFF
NA,TRBV2,TRBJ2-4,TRBD1,TGTGCCAGCAGGCCGGACAGGGGAATTCAGTACTTC,CASRPDRGIQYF
NA,TRBV2,TRBJ1-4,TRBD1,TGTGCCAGCCGGGGGACAGGGGCAACTAATGAAAAACTGTTTTTT,CASRGTGATNEKLFF
NA,TRBV27,TRBJ2-3,NA,TGTGCCAGCAGTCCGAACGGGGTGAGAGCAGATACGCAGTATTTT,CASSPNGVRADTQYF
NA,TRBV5-4,TRBJ1-1,NA,TGTGCCAGCAGCTTTGGGGCCCAGGGAGCTTTCTTT,CASSFGAQGAFF
NA,TRBV6-6,TRBJ2-3,NA,TGTGCCAGCACCTCCCCCGGGACTCTGACAGATACGCAGTATTTT,CASTSPGTLTDTQYF
NA,TRBV30,TRBJ2-6,NA,TGTGCCTGGAGTTCTGGGGCCAACGTCCTGACTTTC,CAWSSGANVLTF
NA,TRBV5-1,TRBJ1-1,NA,TGCGCCAGCAGCTTGGAGCGCCCCAACACTGAAGCTTTCTTT,CASSLERPNTEAFF
few,TRBV4-2,TRBJ2-7,TRBD2,TGTGCCAGCAGCCAAGAGGGACTAGGGACCTCCTACGAGCAGTACTTC,CASSQEGLGTSYEQYF
NA,TRBV11-2,TRBJ1-1,NA,TGTGCCAGCAGCTCCTTTGGTAGGAGTCGAGAGGCTGAAGCTTTCTTT,CASSSFGRSREAEAFF